This T cell receptor beta chain originates from a study of a mutant IDH1 vaccine in newly diagnosed glioma. Across the study: Vaccine administration was initiated 4-6 weeks following radiotherapy alone, or with temozolomide cycles. Treated patients showed a male proportion of roughly 62%, a female proportion of 37.5%, and a mean age of approximately 40 years.

This clone was seen only a few times. Its antigen is unidentified. V lost 3 bases to trimming and J lost 1 base, with 8 bases between them. Per the germline V gene, CDR1 is SGHTA and CDR2 is FQGNSA. The length of the CDR3 is 14 residues. The table came from immunoSEQ multiplex PCR; TCRdb's copy has only in-frame clones and leaves some out. This table holds roughly 60,000 clones, approximately 85% found once. Time point in this sample: week 23, last vaccination. Topical imiquimod was applied with each vaccine dose, which held 300 ug of mutant IDH1 20-mer peptide. The TCR comes from a man aged 25-45 years with glioma. The source material was PBMCs, sampled from a glioma patient whose treatment included an IDH1 peptide vaccine. The chain combines TRBV7-2 with TRBJ2-3; D unresolved. CDR3 bases: TGTGCCAGCAGCTTTAATCAGCGCACAGATACGCAGTATTTT. It specifies CASSFNQRTDTQYF.